This T cell receptor (beta chain) was found in a study of blood T cell repertoires in COVID-19 (dated by TCRdb to 2020 to 2022). About the study as a whole: Samples covering the acute and convalescent phases of COVID-19 were provided by collaborators in the United States, Italy and Spain. The material from the prospective study consisted of cDNA or gDNA derived from T cells, B-cell-depleted T cells, or PBMCs. The dataset comprised deeply sampled blood TCRbeta repertoires from subjects exposed to, actively infected with, or recovered from COVID-19. A freely available public database, intended as a resource for researchers studying the immune response to SARS-CoV-2, is where the repertoires were released. Samples came from the ongoing ImmuneRACE study (first 160 participants) plus 1,254 subjects from 6 global collaborators. The sample metadata nearly always contained a de-identified subject ID, COVID-19 status, age in years and sex. Where HLA class I and class II types were available, the types were taken from metadata supplied by the sample provider, not from assay-based typing. Summary of the overall study and its limitations: The amount of clinical and demographic metadata varied by source and participant and was provided uncurated.

Spanning cysteine to phenylalanine, the CDR3 consists of 16 amino acids. The only DNA kept is the CDR3, 48 bases in frame from the first base. TCRbeta CDR3 regions were amplified from genomic DNA by means of the immunoSEQ Assay, a bias-controlled multiplex PCR. Per the authors' processing: Within the assay, amplification of reference gene primers was used to estimate how many nucleated cells each sample contained. Sequence reads were collapsed and filtered to measure the absolute abundance of every unique TCRbeta CDR3 rearrangement. Productive Simpson clonality was computed per sample as the square root of Simpson's diversity index over productive rearrangements. TCRdb mirrors the immuneACCESS table, restricted to in-frame sequences. Some clones are absent from its copies; in checked studies, under half trace to an unresolved V gene, and the reason for the others is unknown. That table is the source of V, J and clone size, and D and trimming were worked out from the DNA. The sample data list roughly 230,000 clones, and about 86% of these were observed just once. Roughly 7.8% of the sample belongs to the ten largest clones.

Collaborating institutions collected whole blood in K2EDTA tubes following their own protocols. For TCRbeta analysis, collaborators shipped samples in one of three forms: frozen whole blood, isolated PBMCs, or DNA extracted from either of those sample types. Points on this clone: This clone's antigen is unknown. Qualities for individual bases were not recorded, and no much larger clone is one base off.

The chain uses TRBV21-1 and TRBJ1-2. TRBV21-1 is noted as a pseudogene. The source of this sequence is a man aged 35 to 55 with active or convalescent COVID-19. Sequencing was done on a sample of peripheral blood. CDR3 protein: CASSKVSGSPYYGYTF. At the DNA level, the sequence is TGTGCCAGCAGCAAAGTTTCGGGATCGCCATACTATGGCTACACCTTC.